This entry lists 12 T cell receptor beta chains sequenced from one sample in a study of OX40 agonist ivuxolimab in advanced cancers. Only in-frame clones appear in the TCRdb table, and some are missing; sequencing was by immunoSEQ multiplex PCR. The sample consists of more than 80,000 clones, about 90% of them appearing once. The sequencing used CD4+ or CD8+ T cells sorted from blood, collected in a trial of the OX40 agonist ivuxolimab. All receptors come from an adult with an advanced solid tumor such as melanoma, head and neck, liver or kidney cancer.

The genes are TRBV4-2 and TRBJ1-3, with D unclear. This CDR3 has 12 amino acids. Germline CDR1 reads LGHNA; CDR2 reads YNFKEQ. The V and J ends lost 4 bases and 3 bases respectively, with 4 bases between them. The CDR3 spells CASSLDGNTIYF. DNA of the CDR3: TGTGCCAGCAGCCTTGATGGAAACACCATATATTTT.

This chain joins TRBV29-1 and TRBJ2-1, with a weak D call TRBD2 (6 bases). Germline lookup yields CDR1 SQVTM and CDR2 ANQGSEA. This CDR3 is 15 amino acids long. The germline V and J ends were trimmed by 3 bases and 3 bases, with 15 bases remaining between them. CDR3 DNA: TGCAGCGTTGATCAGTGGCGGGGTAACTACAATGAGCAGTTCTTC. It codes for CSVDQWRGNYNEQFF.

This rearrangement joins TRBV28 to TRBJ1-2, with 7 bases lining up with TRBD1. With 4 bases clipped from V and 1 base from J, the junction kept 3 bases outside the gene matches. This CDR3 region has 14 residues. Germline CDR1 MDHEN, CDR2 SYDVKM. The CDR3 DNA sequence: TGTGCCAGCAGTTCGGGACAGTTTAACTATGGCTACACCTTC. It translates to CASSSGQFNYGYTF.

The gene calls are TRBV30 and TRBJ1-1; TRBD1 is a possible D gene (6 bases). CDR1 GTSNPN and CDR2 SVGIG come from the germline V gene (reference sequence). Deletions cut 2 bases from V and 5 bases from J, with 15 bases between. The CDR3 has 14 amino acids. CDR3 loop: CAWSLGGGGTEAFF. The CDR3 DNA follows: TGTGCCTGGAGTCTAGGAGGGGGAGGTACTGAAGCTTTCTTT.

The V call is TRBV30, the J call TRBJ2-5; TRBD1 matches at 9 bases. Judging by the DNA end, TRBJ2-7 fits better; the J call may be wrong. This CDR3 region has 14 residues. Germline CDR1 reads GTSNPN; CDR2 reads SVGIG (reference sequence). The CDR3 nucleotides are TGTGCCTGGAGTGTACCCGGACAGGGGTACGAGCAGTACTTC. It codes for CAWSVPGQGYEQYF.

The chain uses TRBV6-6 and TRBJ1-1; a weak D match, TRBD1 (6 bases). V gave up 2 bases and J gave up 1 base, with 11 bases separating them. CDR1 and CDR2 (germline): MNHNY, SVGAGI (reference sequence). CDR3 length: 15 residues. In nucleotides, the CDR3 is TGTGCCAGCAGTTACCTTGGGACACGGAACACTGAAGCTTTCTTT. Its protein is CASSYLGTRNTEAFF.

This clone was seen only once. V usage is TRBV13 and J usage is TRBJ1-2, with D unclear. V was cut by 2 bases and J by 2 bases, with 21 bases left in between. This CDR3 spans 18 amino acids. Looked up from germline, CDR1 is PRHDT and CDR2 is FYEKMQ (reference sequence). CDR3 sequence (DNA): TGTGCCAGCAGCTTATTTACCGATTTCGCCAAGATAAACTATGGCTACACCTTC. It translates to CASSLFTDFAKINYGYTF.

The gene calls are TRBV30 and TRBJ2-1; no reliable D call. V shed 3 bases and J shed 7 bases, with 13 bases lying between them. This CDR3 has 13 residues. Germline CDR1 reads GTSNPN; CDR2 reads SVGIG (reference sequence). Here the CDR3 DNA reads TGTGCCTGGAGAACCCCCACCCTTAATGAGCAGTTCTTC. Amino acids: CAWRTPTLNEQFF.

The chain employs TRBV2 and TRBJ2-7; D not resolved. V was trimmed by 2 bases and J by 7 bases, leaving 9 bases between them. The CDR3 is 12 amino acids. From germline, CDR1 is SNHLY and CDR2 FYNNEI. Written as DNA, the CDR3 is TGTGCCAGCAGTGAACCAGAAGGAGAGCAGTACGTC. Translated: CASSEPEGEQYV.

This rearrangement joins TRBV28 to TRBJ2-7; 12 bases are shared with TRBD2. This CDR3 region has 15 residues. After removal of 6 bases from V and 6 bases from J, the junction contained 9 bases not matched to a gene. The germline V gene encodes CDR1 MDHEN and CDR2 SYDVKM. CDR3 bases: TGTGCCAGCAGCGGGTCTAGCGGGAGGGCGGGCGAGCAGTACGTC. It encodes CASSGSSGRAGEQYV.

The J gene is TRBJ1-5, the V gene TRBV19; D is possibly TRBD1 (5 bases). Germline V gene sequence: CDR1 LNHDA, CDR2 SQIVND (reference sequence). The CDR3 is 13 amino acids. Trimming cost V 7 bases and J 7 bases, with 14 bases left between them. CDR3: CASKGQGWQPQHF. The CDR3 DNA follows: TGTGCCAGTAAGGGTCAGGGCTGGCAGCCCCAGCATTTT.

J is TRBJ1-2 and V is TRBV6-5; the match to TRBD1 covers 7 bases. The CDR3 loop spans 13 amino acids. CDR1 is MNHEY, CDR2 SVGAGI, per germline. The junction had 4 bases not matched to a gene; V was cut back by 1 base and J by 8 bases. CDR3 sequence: CASSYYTGVGYTF. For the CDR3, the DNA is TGTGCCAGCAGTTACTACACAGGGGTAGGCTACACCTTC.